These T cell receptor beta chains were read from a single sample in a study of blood T cell repertoires in COVID-19. Repertoires were generated with immunoSEQ multiplex PCR, while TCRdb's copy carries only in-frame clones and drops some. The table has around 100,000 clones, about 89% seen once; the top ten hold about 2%. Source material: peripheral blood. The source of these receptors is a human donor with active COVID-19. The donor label of this sample is uncertain. The CDR3 runs from the conserved cysteine through the conserved F or W. The order of the fields is clone size, D gene, V gene, J gene, CDR3 protein, CDR3 DNA. The D gene is left open where the match is weak. Part of the rows lack a size; the others show once, few, many or a class for expanded clones.

size: once
D: NA
V: TRBV5-5
J: TRBJ1-1
CDR3: CASSSGSHSGTEAFF
DNA: TGTGCCAGCAGCTCCGGCTCCCACTCGGGGACTGAAGCTTTCTTT

size: NA
D: NA
V: TRBV7-9
J: TRBJ2-2
CDR3: CASELSGNSNTGELFF
DNA: TGTGCCAGCGAGCTGTCGGGGAATTCGAACACCGGGGAGCTGTTTTTT

size: NA
D: NA
V: TRBV5-1
J: TRBJ2-1
CDR3: CASSILSSYNEQFF
DNA: TGCGCCAGTTCGATCCTGAGCTCCTACAATGAGCAGTTCTTC

size: once
D: NA
V: TRBV11-2
J: TRBJ2-1
CDR3: CASSLTERYNEQFF
DNA: TGTGCCAGCAGTTTGACGGAGCGATACAATGAGCAGTTCTTC

size: NA
D: NA
V: TRBV2
J: TRBJ1-2
CDR3: CASSGGRSYGYTF
DNA: TGTGCCAGCAGTGGGGGCCGGTCCTATGGCTACACCTTC

size: NA
D: TRBD2
V: TRBV4-2
J: TRBJ2-1
CDR3: CASSHGGLDLLNEQFF
DNA: TGTGCCAGCTCCCACGGCGGACTAGACCTGTTGAATGAGCAGTTCTTC

size: once
D: TRBD2
V: TRBV6-5
J: TRBJ2-3
CDR3: CASRWTSSPDTQYF
DNA: TGTGCCAGCAGATGGACTAGCAGCCCAGATACGCAGTATTTT

size: NA
D: TRBD2
V: TRBV7-8
J: TRBJ2-1
CDR3: CASPPGRFSGGAGEQFF
DNA: TGTGCCAGCCCACCTGGCCGTTTTAGCGGGGGGGCGGGTGAGCAGTTCTTC

size: NA
D: TRBD2
V: TRBV9
J: TRBJ2-3
CDR3: CASTQNSGGITDTQYF
DNA: TGTGCCAGCACCCAGAATAGCGGGGGAATCACAGATACGCAGTATTTT

size: NA
D: TRBD2
V: TRBV2
J: TRBJ2-5
CDR3: CASRERGAQGTQYF
DNA: TGTGCCAGCAGAGAGCGGGGGGCCCAAGGGACCCAGTACTTC

size: NA
D: TRBD2
V: TRBV7-8
J: TRBJ2-1
CDR3: CASSLPSSGGGNNEQFF
DNA: TGTGCCAGCAGCTTACCTTCTTCGGGCGGGGGAAACAATGAGCAGTTCTTC

size: NA
D: NA
V: TRBV19
J: TRBJ2-2
CDR3: CASSIRGASAGELFF
DNA: TGTGCCAGTAGTATCAGGGGGGCGTCCGCCGGGGAGCTGTTTTTT

size: NA
D: TRBD1
V: TRBV29-1
J: TRBJ2-7
CDR3: CSGGQWENEQYF
DNA: TGCAGCGGGGGACAGTGGGAGAACGAGCAGTACTTC